This entry lists 20 T cell receptor beta chains sequenced from one sample in a study of cytomegalovirus exposure and HLA in healthy donors. Researchers ran the PCR with 60 Vbeta and 13 Jbeta primers. Some clones are missing from TCRdb's copy, which holds only in-frame ones; the method was immunoSEQ multiplex PCR. The table gives some 28,000 clones; the top ten clones make up 0.7% to 0.75% of it. The sample taken for sequencing was PBMCs. The receptors were sampled from a young man in good health and CMV-seronegative.

The rearrangement uses TRBV6-5 and TRBJ2-3; perhaps TRBD2 as D (5 bases). CDR1 MNHEY and CDR2 SVGAGI come from the germline V gene. The CDR3 is made up of 14 amino acids. V was clipped by 2 bases and J by 1 base, with 7 bases between them. The DNA for the CDR3 is TGTGCCAGCAGTTACGCGGAGGGCACAGATACGCAGTATTTT. This sequence encodes CASSYAEGTDTQYF.

This sequence joins TRBV6-1 and TRBJ2-6; a weak D match, TRBD1 (6 bases). The CDR3 has 15 amino acids. Trimming took 6 bases from V and 4 from J, leaving 13 bases between them. CDR1 MNHNS and CDR2 SASEGT come from the germline V gene. The CDR3 reads CASSTTGSGANVLTF. CDR3 coding DNA: TGTGCCAGCAGCACTACAGGGTCCGGGGCCAACGTCCTGACTTTC.

The chain couples TRBV5-4 to TRBJ2-7; no reliable D call. V was clipped by 0 bases and J by 1 base, with 8 bases between them. The CDR3 runs 14 residues. Germline values: CDR1 SGHNT, CDR2 YYREEE (reference sequence). The CDR3, as DNA: TGTGCCAGCAGCTTGGATCTTAATTCCTACGAGCAGTACTTC. Translated: CASSLDLNSYEQYF.

The J gene is TRBJ1-2, the V gene TRBV30; no clear D. The germline gives CDR1 GTSNPN, CDR2 SVGIG (reference sequence). V lost 2 bases, J lost 8 bases, and 9 bases lay in between. There are 11 residues in the CDR3. CDR3 amino acids: CAWSTKRGYTF. CDR3 nucleotide sequence: TGTGCCTGGAGTACTAAGAGGGGCTACACCTTC.

The chain combines TRBV5-1 with TRBJ1-4; D may be TRBD1 (5 bases). The CDR3 length is 14 residues. Germline loops: CDR1 SGHRS, CDR2 YFSETQ. Trimming removed 2 bases from V and 3 bases from J, with 8 bases in between. The CDR3 region has the DNA TGCGCCAGCAGCTTCTTAGGGGCTAATGAAAAACTGTTTTTT. Translation: CASSFLGANEKLFF.

For the CDR3, the DNA is TGCGCCAGCAGCCATACCACAGGAGTCGGGGAGCTGTTTTTT. The encoded protein is CASSHTTGVGELFF. The chain is built from TRBV5-1 and TRBJ2-2, with a tentative D call TRBD1 (5 bases). The CDR3 spans 14 residues. Germline V CDR1 and CDR2: SGHRS, YFSETQ. V was pared by 4 bases and J by 7 bases, with 14 bases between.

V gene TRBV10-3 combines with J gene TRBJ2-3; 8 bases line up with TRBD2. CDR3 length: 16 residues. The germline V gene encodes CDR1 ENHRY and CDR2 SYGVKD. V was pared by 3 bases and J by 1 base, with 6 bases of the junction left unmatched. The CDR3 nucleotides are TGTGCCATCAGTGAAGGGCTAGCGGGCCGCACAGATACGCAGTATTTT. It encodes CAISEGLAGRTDTQYF.

The rearrangement links TRBV13 to TRBJ2-7; 11 bases align to TRBD2. The CDR3 covers 14 residues. Germline V CDR1 and CDR2: PRHDT, FYEKMQ (reference sequence). Trimming at V came to 2 bases and at J to 13 bases, leaving 10 bases not matched to a gene. This CDR3 is CASSLLLAGGSEYF. The CDR3 DNA reads TGTGCCAGCAGCTTACTTCTAGCGGGGGGCTCCGAATACTTC.

The chain is built from TRBV10-3 and TRBJ2-6; weak D call: TRBD2 (7 bases). CDR1 and CDR2 from the germline V gene are ENHRY and SYGVKD. The CDR3 loop spans 16 amino acids. V lost 4 bases and J 0 bases, leaving 10 bases between the germline ends. The CDR3 coding sequence is TGTGCCATCAGTGGGGGGGGCAGCTCTGGGGCCAACGTCCTGACTTTC. Its protein is CAISGGGSSGANVLTF.

The V and J genes are TRBV10-3 and TRBJ2-7; TRBD1 aligns across 9 bases. This CDR3 spans 14 amino acids. With V trimmed by 6 bases and J by 2 bases, 5 bases remained unmatched. Germline values: CDR1 ENHRY, CDR2 SYGVKD. The CDR3 is CAIRSGQGTYEQYF. In nucleotides, the CDR3 is TGTGCCATCAGGTCGGGACAGGGTACCTACGAGCAGTACTTC.

J is TRBJ2-2 and V is TRBV5-1, with D possibly being TRBD2 (5 bases). The CDR3 sequence is 15 residues long. Per the germline V gene, CDR1 is SGHRS and CDR2 is YFSETQ. V lost 4 bases, J lost 6 bases, and 16 bases lay in between. CDR3 region: CASSTGPSSSGELFF. The CDR3 DNA reads TGCGCCAGCAGCACCGGACCTAGCAGTTCCGGGGAGCTGTTTTTT.

This chain connects TRBV11-3 to TRBJ1-6, with 7 bases matching TRBD1. There are 15 residues in the CDR3. V dropped 6 bases and J dropped 7; count of bases not matched to a gene: 9. Germline assignment: CDR1 SGHNT and CDR2 YENEEA. The CDR3 is CASSFTGVGNSPLHF. CDR3 coding DNA: TGTGCCAGCAGTTTCACAGGGGTCGGGAATTCACCCCTCCACTTT. Filled out from reference TRBV11-3 and TRBJ1-6, the complete variable domain reads EAGVVQSPRYKIIEKKQPVAFWCNPISGHNTLYWYLQNLGQGPELLIRYENEEAVDDSQLPKDRFSAERLKGVDSTLKIQPAELGDSAVYLCASSFTGVGNSPLHFGNGTRLTVT.

The chain joins TRBV19 to TRBJ1-1; D may be TRBD1 (5 bases). The germline V and J ends were trimmed by 7 bases and 7 bases, with 19 bases remaining between them. The CDR3 loop spans 14 amino acids. Germline CDR1 and CDR2: LNHDA and SQIVND (reference sequence). In nucleotides, the CDR3 is TGTGCCAGTATTGACCGGGCCCCGGGGGGTGAAGCTTTCTTT. As protein: CASIDRAPGGEAFF.

The chain is built from TRBV11-3 and TRBJ2-7; D is ambiguous. Germline CDR1 reads SGHNT; CDR2 reads YENEEA. CDR3 size: 14 residues. V dropped 6 bases and J dropped 3 bases, with 15 bases sitting between them. CDR3 nucleotide sequence: TGTGCCAGCAGTTCTTTTGCTAGGATCTACGAGCAGTACTTC. Protein product: CASSSFARIYEQYF. The whole variable domain, filled in from reference TRBV11-3 and TRBJ2-7, reads EAGVVQSPRYKIIEKKQPVAFWCNPISGHNTLYWYLQNLGQGPELLIRYENEEAVDDSQLPKDRFSAERLKGVDSTLKIQPAELGDSAVYLCASSSFARIYEQYFGPGTRLTVT.

The chain carries TRBV27 and TRBJ2-7; D possibly corresponds to TRBD2 (7 bases). Germline assignment: CDR1 MNHEY and CDR2 SMNVEV (reference sequence). Trimming removed 9 bases at V and 3 bases at J, with 18 bases between. The CDR3 contains 14 residues. The CDR3 DNA reads as TGTGCCAGATCTACGGGGGGCCTGAGCTACGAGCAGTACTTC. Translation: CARSTGGLSYEQYF.

The chain has TRBV7-9 and TRBJ2-7; possible D gene TRBD2, 6 bases. The germline V gene encodes CDR1 SEHNR and CDR2 FQNEAQ (reference sequence). The CDR3 runs 14 residues. The V gene lost 0 bases and the J gene lost 4 bases, with 10 bases spanning the gap. Written as DNA, the CDR3 is TGTGCCAGCAGCTTAGCGGGACTCCCGTACGAGCAGTACTTC. It encodes CASSLAGLPYEQYF.

The rearrangement links TRBV7-8 to TRBJ2-5, with 12 nucleotides matching TRBD2. V was pared by 4 bases and J by 4 bases, with 7 bases of the junction left unmatched. CDR1 and CDR2 (germline): SGHVS, FQNEAQ. The CDR3 consists of 16 residues. CDR3 nucleotides: TGTGCCAGCAGCTCCCGACTAGCGGGAGTGGGAGAGACCCAGTACTTC. This sequence encodes CASSSRLAGVGETQYF.

The chain joins TRBV28 to TRBJ2-3; D unresolved. The CDR3 has 16 residues. Germline CDR1 reads MDHEN; CDR2 reads SYDVKM. The ends were cut back, 5 bases at V and 0 bases at J, with 15 bases in the middle. CDR3 bases: TGTGCCAGCAGTCCCATATGGAGATCTAGCACAGATACGCAGTATTTT. Its protein product is CASSPIWRSSTDTQYF.

The V call is TRBV19, the J call TRBJ2-7; TRBD2 might be the D (5 bases). Trimming removed 4 bases at V and 6 bases at J, with 13 bases between. The CDR3 covers 13 residues. CDR1 and CDR2 from the germline V gene are LNHDA and SQIVND (reference sequence). CDR3 amino acids: CASSKELGGEQYF. The CDR3 nucleotides are TGTGCCAGTAGTAAAGAACTCGGAGGCGAGCAGTACTTC.

The chain links TRBV4-2 to TRBJ2-5; TRBD2 agrees at 13 bases. The better agreement between TRBJ2-7 and the DNA end casts doubt on the J call. The CDR3 totals 15 residues. Germline loops: CDR1 LGHNA, CDR2 YNFKEQ. CDR3 protein: CASSPGTSGTYEQYF. CDR3 DNA: TGTGCCAGCTCACCCGGGACTAGCGGGACCTACGAGCAGTACTTC.